These 16 T cell receptor beta chains were all obtained from the same sample, sequenced in a study of shared clonotypes between healthy human individuals. The protocol was immunoSEQ multiplex PCR, while the TCRdb copy is restricted to in-frame clones and leaves out a portion. The table records 950,000 to 1,300,000 clones, around 75% of them present only once. Sequencing used memory CD4+ T cells sorted from blood. The subset denotes: CD45RA-negative fraction. The receptors were gathered from a man younger than 30 in good health.

This clone was recorded at least ten times. This chain joins TRBV7-8 and TRBJ2-5; 8 positions agree with TRBD2. Unmatched junction bases numbered 10, after V lost 6 bases and J lost 7 bases. This CDR3 comprises 14 residues. Germline lookup yields CDR1 SGHVS and CDR2 FQNEAQ. Here the CDR3 reads CASRPRGGAGTQYF. CDR3 DNA: TGTGCCAGCAGACCCCGGGGGGGGGCTGGGACCCAGTACTTC.

This sequence joins TRBV19 and TRBJ1-5; D unclear. This CDR3 contains 21 residues. Per germline, CDR1 LNHDA and CDR2 SQIVND (reference sequence). V dropped 1 base and J dropped 1 base, with 26 bases sitting between them. CDR3 bases: TGTGCCAGTAGTATAGGGTTTTCTTCTTGGGCCCTTAGAGAAAGCAATCAGCCCCAGCATTTT. Translating gives CASSIGFSSWALRESNQPQHF. Complete variable domain (other parts from reference TRBV19 and TRBJ1-5): DGGITQSPKYLFRKEGQNVTLSCEQNLNHDAMYWYRQDPGQGLRLIYYSQIVNDFQKGDIAEGYSVSREKKESFPLTVTSAQKNPTAFYLCASSIGFSSWALRESNQPQHFGDGTRLSIL.

The chain has TRBV7-3 and TRBJ2-1, with TRBD2 matching over 10 bases. The V gene end was trimmed by 3 bases and the J gene end by 9 bases; junction bases not matched to a gene: 5. The CDR3 runs 14 residues. Germline-derived CDR1 and CDR2 are SGHTA and FQGTGA. CDR3 sequence: CASSLSSGGIEQFF. Written as DNA, the CDR3 is TGTGCCAGCAGCTTGAGTAGCGGGGGGATTGAGCAGTTCTTC.

This clone is a singleton in its sample. The V gene is TRBV5-6, the J gene TRBJ1-4; 8 bases line up with TRBD1. From germline, CDR1 is SGHDT and CDR2 YYEEEE. The CDR3 contains 15 residues. With V trimmed by 4 bases and J by 6 bases, 8 bases remained unmatched. CDR3 DNA sequence: TGTGCCAGCAGCCCCGACAGGGGAAGGGATGAAAAACTGTTTTTT. Amino acids: CASSPDRGRDEKLFF.

This clone occurred a few times. J is TRBJ2-3 and V is TRBV5-1; 7 bases agree with TRBD1. The CDR3 spans 15 residues. The germline V gene has CDR1 SGHRS and CDR2 YFSETQ. V lost 2 bases, J lost 1 base, and 4 bases stayed unmatched. The CDR3: CASSLGTVGTDTQYF. The CDR3, as DNA: TGCGCCAGCAGCTTAGGGACAGTGGGCACAGATACGCAGTATTTT.

This clone was counted between two and nine times. The V gene is TRBV7-9, the J gene TRBJ2-1; tentatively, D is TRBD1 (5 bases). V shed 0 bases and J shed 6 bases, with 6 bases lying between them. The germline V gene has CDR1 SEHNR and CDR2 FQNEAQ (reference sequence). There are 13 residues in the CDR3. This CDR3 is CASSLAQGNEQFF. CDR3 nucleotides: TGTGCCAGCAGCTTAGCGCAGGGCAATGAGCAGTTCTTC.

The J gene is TRBJ1-2, the V gene TRBV20-1; D uncertain. This CDR3 is 10 amino acids long. Per germline, CDR1 DFQATT and CDR2 SNEGSKA (reference sequence). V lost 3 bases, J lost 7 bases, and 6 bases lay in between. CDR3 in amino acids: CSASSVGYTF. CDR3 in DNA: TGCAGTGCTAGTTCGGTTGGCTACACCTTC.

This chain joins TRBV30 and TRBJ1-6, with a tentative D call TRBD1 (5 bases). This CDR3 contains 14 residues. The V and J ends lost 4 bases and 6 bases respectively, with 13 bases between them. The V gene's germline CDR1 is GTSNPN and CDR2 SVGIG (reference sequence). The CDR3 protein is CAWTGRGGNSPLHF. In nucleotides, the CDR3 is TGTGCCTGGACGGGCCGGGGGGGTAATTCACCCCTCCACTTT.

The gene calls are TRBV29-1 and TRBJ1-1; D is unclear. The V gene's germline CDR1 is SQVTM and CDR2 ANQGSEA. V lost 3 bases to trimming and J lost 8 bases, with 7 bases between them. The CDR3 loop spans 10 amino acids. CDR3 residues: CSVEGREAFF. The CDR3 bases are TGCAGCGTTGAGGGGAGAGAAGCTTTCTTT. The full variable domain, its missing parts supplied by reference TRBV29-1 and TRBJ1-1, is SAVISQKPSRDICQRGTSLTIQCQVDSQVTMMFWYRQQPGQSLTLIATANQGSEATYESGFVIDKFPISRPNLTFSTLTVSNMSPEDSSIYLCSVEGREAFFGQGTRLTVV.

V and J are TRBV6-6 and TRBJ1-1; 7 bases are a match to TRBD1. The CDR3 loop spans 14 amino acids. V gave up 0 bases and J gave up 6 bases; unmatched junction bases: 4. The germline V gene encodes CDR1 MNHNY and CDR2 SVGAGI (reference sequence). Written as DNA, the CDR3 is TGTGCCAGCAGTTACTCTACAGGGGTCGCTGAAGCTTTCTTT. Amino acid sequence: CASSYSTGVAEAFF.

V is TRBV5-1 and J is TRBJ2-2; 13 bases line up with TRBD2. The trim removed 4 bases at V and 7 bases at J, leaving 13 bases unmatched. In germline, CDR1 is SGHRS, CDR2 YFSETQ. The CDR3 is 18 residues long. CDR3 sequence (DNA): TGCGCCAGCAGCCTGGACCTACTAGCGGGGGGGCCTGGCGGGGAGCTGTTTTTT. Translated: CASSLDLLAGGPGGELFF.

This chain uses TRBV6-6 with TRBJ1-2; no firm D call. CDR1 is MNHNY and CDR2 is SVGAGI in the germline V gene (reference sequence). Trimming pared 6 bases from V and 0 bases from J, leaving 11 bases between. The CDR3 has 14 residues. CDR3 residues: CASRFTDSNYGYTF. The DNA of the CDR3 is TGTGCCAGCAGGTTCACAGATTCTAACTATGGCTACACCTTC.

The J gene is TRBJ2-3, the V gene TRBV5-4, with D unclear. Germline CDR1 SGHNT, CDR2 YYREEE (reference sequence). V was trimmed by 0 bases and J by 5 bases, leaving 7 bases between them. This CDR3 is 13 amino acids long. Here the CDR3 reads CASSLARRDTQYF. The CDR3, as DNA: TGTGCCAGCAGCTTGGCCCGGCGAGATACGCAGTATTTT.

The CDR3 nucleotides read TGTGCCACCAGCAGAAAATCATACGGAGGTCCGGATGGCTACACCTTC. Its protein is CATSRKSYGGPDGYTF. V usage is TRBV15 and J usage is TRBJ1-2, with D hard to call. The CDR3 runs to 16 residues. V gave up 2 bases and J gave up 6 bases, with 19 bases separating them. The germline V gene encodes CDR1 LNHNV and CDR2 YYDKDF (reference sequence).

The V and J genes are TRBV6-5 and TRBJ1-2; D is undetermined. In germline, CDR1 is MNHEY, CDR2 SVGAGI. V was clipped by 8 bases and J by 1 base, with 11 bases between them. The CDR3 loop spans 13 amino acids. CDR3 coding DNA: TGTGCCAGCTCCGGAGACATTAACTATGGCTACACCTTC. It is translated as CASSGDINYGYTF.

This clone was seen only once. The V gene is TRBV6-6, the J gene TRBJ1-5, with D tentatively TRBD1 (5 bases). Trimming took 6 bases from V and 6 from J, leaving 15 bases between them. CDR3 length: 14 residues. Germline V CDR1 and CDR2: MNHNY, SVGAGI (reference sequence). CDR3 region: CASSPAGFRQPQHF. The CDR3, as DNA: TGTGCCAGCAGCCCCGCAGGGTTCCGTCAGCCCCAGCATTTT.